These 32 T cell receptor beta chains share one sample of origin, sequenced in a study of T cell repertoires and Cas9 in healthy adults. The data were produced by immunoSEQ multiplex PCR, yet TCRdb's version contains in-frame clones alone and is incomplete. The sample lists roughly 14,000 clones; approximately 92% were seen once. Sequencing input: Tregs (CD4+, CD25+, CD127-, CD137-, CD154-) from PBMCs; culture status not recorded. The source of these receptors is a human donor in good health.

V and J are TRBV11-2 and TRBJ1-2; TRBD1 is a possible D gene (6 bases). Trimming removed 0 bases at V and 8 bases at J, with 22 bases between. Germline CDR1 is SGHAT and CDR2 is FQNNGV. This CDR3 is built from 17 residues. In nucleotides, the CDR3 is TGTGCCAGCAGCTTAGATCTGTGGAGGGGTACAGGGCTAGGCTACACCTTC. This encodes CASSLDLWRGTGLGYTF. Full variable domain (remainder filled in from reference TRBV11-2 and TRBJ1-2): EAGVAQSPRYKIIEKRQSVAFWCNPISGHATLYWYQQILGQGPKLLIQFQNNGVVDDSQLPKDRFSAERLKGVDSTLKIQPAKLEDSAVYLCASSLDLWRGTGLGYTFGSGTRLTVV.

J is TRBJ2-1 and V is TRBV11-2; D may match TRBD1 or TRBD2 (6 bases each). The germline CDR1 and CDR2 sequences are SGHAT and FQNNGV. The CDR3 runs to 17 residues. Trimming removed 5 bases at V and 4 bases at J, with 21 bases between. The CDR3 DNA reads TGTGCCAGCAGCCCCGGAGGGGGGATTGGGGGGTACAATGAGCAGTTCTTC. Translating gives CASSPGGGIGGYNEQFF.

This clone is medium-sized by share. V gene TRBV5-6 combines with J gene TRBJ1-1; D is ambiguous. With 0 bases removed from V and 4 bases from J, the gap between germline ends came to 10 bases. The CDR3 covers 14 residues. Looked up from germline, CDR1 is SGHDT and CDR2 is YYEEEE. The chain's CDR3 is CASSLAPEITEAFF. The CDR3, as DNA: TGTGCCAGCAGCTTGGCCCCGGAGATCACTGAAGCTTTCTTT.

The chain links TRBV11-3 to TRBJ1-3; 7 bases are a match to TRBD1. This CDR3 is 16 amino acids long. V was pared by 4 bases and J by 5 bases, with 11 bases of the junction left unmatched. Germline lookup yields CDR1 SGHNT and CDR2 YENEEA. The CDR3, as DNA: TGTGCCAGCAGCTACGAGCGACAGGGATATAGAAACACCATATATTTT. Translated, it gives CASSYERQGYRNTIYF.

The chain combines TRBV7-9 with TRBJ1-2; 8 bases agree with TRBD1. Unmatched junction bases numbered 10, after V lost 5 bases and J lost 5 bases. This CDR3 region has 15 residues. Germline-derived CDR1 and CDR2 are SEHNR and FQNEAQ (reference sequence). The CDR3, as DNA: TGTGCCAGCAGCCTAGAGACAGGGGCGATTTATGGCTACACCTTC. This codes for CASSLETGAIYGYTF.

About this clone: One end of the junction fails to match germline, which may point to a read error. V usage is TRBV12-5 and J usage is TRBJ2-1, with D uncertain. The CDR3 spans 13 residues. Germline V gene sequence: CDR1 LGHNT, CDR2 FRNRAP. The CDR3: CAGGPSSNSEQFF. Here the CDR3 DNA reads TGTGCTGGTGGACCCTCTAGTAACAGTGAGCAGTTCTTC.

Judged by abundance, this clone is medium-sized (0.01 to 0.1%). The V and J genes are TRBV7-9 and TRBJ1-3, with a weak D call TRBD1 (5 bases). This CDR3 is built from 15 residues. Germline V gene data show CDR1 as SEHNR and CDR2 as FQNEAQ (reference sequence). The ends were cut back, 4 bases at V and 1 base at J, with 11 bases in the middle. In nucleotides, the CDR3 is TGTGCCAGCAGCTCGGGACCGCTATCTGGAAACACCATATATTTT. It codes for CASSSGPLSGNTIYF.

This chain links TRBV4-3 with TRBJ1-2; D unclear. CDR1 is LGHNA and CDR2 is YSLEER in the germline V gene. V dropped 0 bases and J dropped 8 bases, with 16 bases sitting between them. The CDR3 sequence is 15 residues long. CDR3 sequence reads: CASSQDPSSIRGYTF. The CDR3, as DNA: TGCGCCAGCAGCCAAGATCCGAGCTCCATACGGGGCTACACCTTC.

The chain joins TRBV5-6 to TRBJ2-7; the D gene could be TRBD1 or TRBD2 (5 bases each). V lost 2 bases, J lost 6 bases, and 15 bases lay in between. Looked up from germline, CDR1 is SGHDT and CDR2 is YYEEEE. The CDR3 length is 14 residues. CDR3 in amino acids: CASSFWGMPGEQYV. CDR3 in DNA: TGTGCCAGCAGCTTCTGGGGGATGCCAGGCGAGCAGTACGTC.

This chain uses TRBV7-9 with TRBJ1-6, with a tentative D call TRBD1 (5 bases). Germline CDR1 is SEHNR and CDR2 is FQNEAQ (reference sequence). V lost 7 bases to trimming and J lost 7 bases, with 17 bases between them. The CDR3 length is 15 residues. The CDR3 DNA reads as TGTGCCAGCACCCGATCCGGGGCGTGGAATTCACCCCTCCACTTT. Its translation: CASTRSGAWNSPLHF.

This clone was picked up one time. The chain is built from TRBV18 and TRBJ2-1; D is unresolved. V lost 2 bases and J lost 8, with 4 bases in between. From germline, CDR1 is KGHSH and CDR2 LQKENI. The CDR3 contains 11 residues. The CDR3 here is CASSPTDEQFF. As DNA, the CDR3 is TGTGCCAGCTCACCAACCGATGAGCAGTTCTTC.

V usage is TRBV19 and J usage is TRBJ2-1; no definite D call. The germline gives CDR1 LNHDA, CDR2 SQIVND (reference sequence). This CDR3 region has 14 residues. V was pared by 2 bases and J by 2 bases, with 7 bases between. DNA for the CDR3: TGTGCCAGTAGTATACAGGCGGCCTACAATGAGCAGTTCTTC. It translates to CASSIQAAYNEQFF. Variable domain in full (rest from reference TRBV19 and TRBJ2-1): DGGITQSPKYLFRKEGQNVTLSCEQNLNHDAMYWYRQDPGQGLRLIYYSQIVNDFQKGDIAEGYSVSREKKESFPLTVTSAQKNPTAFYLCASSIQAAYNEQFFGPGTRLTVL.

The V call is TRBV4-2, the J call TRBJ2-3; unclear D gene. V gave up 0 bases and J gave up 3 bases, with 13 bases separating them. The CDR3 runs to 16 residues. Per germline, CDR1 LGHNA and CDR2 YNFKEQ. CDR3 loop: CASSQEPVTSTDTQYF. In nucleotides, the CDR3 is TGTGCCAGCAGCCAAGAACCCGTGACTTCAACAGATACGCAGTATTTT.

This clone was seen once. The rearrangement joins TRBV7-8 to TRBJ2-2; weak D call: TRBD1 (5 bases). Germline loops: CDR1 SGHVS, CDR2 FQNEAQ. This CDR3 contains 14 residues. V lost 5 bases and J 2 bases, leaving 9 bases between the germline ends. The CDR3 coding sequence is TGTGCCAGCAGCAAGGGGCTTAACACCGGGGAGCTGTTTTTT. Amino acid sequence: CASSKGLNTGELFF.

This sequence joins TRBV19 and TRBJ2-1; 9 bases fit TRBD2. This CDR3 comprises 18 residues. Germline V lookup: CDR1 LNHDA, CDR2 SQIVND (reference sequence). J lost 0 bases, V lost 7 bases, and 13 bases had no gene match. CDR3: CASTLHRLAAISYNEQFF. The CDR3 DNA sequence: TGTGCCAGTACCCTTCACCGACTAGCGGCTATCTCCTACAATGAGCAGTTCTTC.

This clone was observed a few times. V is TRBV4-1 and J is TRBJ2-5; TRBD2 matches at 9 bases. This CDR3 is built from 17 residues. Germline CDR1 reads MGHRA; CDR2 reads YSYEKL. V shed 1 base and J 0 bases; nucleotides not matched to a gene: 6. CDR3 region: CASSQGLAGRYQETQYF. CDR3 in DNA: TGCGCCAGCAGCCAAGGGCTAGCGGGGAGGTACCAAGAGACCCAGTACTTC.

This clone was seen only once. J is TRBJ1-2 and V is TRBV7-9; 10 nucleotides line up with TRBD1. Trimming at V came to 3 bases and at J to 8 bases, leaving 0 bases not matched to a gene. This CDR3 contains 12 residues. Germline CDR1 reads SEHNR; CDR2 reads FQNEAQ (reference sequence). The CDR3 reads CASSLGQGGYTF. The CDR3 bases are TGTGCCAGCAGCTTGGGACAGGGGGGCTACACCTTC.

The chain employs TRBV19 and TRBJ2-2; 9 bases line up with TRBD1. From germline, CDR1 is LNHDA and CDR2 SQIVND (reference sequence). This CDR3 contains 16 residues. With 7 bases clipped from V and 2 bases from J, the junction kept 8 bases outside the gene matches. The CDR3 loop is CASTLQGAFNTGELFF. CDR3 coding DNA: TGTGCCAGTACCTTACAGGGGGCCTTTAACACCGGGGAGCTGTTTTTT.

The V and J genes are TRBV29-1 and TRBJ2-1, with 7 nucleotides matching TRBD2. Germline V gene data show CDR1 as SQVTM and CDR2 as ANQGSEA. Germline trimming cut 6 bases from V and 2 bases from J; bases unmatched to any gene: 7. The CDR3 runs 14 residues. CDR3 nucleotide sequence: TGCAGCGTGTTCGGGCTAGCGGCCTACAATGAGCAGTTCTTC. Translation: CSVFGLAAYNEQFF.

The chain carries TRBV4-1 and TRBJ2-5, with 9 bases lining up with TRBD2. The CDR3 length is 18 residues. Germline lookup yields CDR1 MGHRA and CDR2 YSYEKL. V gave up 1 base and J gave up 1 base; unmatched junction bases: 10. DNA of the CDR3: TGCGCCAGCAGCCAAGTCGGTCTAGCGGGACGCGGCCAAGAGACCCAGTACTTC. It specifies CASSQVGLAGRGQETQYF.

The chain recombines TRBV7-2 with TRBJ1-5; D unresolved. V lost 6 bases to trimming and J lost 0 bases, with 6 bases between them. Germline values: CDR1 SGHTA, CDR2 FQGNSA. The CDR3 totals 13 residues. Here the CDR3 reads CASSFNSNQPQHF. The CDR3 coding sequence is TGTGCCAGCAGTTTTAATAGCAATCAGCCCCAGCATTTT.

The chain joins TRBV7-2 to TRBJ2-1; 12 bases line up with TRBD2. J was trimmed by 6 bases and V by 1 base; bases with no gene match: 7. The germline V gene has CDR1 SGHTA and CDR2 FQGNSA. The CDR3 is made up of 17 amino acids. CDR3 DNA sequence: TGTGCCAGCAGCTTAGTGAACAGACTAGCGGGAGTCAATGAGCAGTTCTTC. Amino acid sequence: CASSLVNRLAGVNEQFF.

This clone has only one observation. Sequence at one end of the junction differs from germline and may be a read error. The CDR3 nucleotides read TGCGCCAGCAGCCAAGATCGGGGGGTAGGGGTTCTCTTT. Translating it yields CASSQDRGVGVLF. The chain joins TRBV4-3 to TRBJ1-6; weak D call: TRBD1 (5 bases). In germline, CDR1 is LGHNA, CDR2 YSLEER. This CDR3 region has 13 residues.

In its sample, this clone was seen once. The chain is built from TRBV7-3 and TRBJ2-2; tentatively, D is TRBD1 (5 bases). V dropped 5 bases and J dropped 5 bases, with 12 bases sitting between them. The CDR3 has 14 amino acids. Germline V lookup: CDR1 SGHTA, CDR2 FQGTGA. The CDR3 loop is CASSPRPGTGELFF. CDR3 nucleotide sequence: TGTGCCAGCAGCCCCCGCCCAGGGACCGGGGAGCTGTTTTTT.

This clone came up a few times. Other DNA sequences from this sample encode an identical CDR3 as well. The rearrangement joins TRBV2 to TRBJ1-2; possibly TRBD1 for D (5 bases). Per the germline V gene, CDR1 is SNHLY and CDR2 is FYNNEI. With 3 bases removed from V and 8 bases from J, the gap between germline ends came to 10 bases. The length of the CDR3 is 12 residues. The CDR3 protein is CASSERGRGYTF. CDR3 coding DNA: TGTGCCAGCAGTGAGAGGGGTCGGGGCTACACCTTC. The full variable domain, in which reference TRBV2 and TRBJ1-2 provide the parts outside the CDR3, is EPEVTQTPSHQVTQMGQEVILRCVPISNHLYFYWYRQILGQKVEFLVSFYNNEISEKSEIFDDQFSVERPDGSNFTLKIRSTKLEDSAMYFCASSERGRGYTFGSGTRLTVV.

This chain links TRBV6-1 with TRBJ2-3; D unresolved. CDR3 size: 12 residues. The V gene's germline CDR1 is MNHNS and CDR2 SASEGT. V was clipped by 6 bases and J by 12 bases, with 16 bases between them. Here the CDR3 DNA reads TGTGCCAGCAGCACGTCGACCGTTGTTCAGTATTTT. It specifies CASSTSTVVQYF.

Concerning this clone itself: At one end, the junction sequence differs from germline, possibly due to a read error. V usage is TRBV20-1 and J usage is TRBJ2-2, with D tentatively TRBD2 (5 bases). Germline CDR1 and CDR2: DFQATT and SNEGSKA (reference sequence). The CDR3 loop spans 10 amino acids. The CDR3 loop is CSERLGGAVF. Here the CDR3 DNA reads TGCAGTGAGCGTTTAGGAGGAGCTGTTTTT.

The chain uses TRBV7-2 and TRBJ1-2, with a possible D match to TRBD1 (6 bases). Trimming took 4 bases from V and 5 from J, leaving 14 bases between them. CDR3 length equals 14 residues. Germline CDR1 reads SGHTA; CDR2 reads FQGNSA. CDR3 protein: CASSSGTNRYGYTF. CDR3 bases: TGTGCCAGCAGCTCCGGGACAAATCGTTATGGCTACACCTTC.

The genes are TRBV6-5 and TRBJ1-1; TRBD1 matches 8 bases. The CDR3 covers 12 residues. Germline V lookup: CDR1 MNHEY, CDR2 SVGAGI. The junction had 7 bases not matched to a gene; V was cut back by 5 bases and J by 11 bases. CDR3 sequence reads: CASSQGAAQAFF. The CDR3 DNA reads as TGTGCCAGCAGTCAGGGGGCCGCCCAGGCTTTCTTT.

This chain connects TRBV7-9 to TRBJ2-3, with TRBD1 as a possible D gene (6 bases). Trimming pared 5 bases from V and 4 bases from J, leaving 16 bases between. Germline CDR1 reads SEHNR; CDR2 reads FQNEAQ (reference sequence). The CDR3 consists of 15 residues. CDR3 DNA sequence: TGTGCCAGCAGCGCCCTCAGACACAGGGCAGATACGCAGTATTTT. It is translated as CASSALRHRADTQYF. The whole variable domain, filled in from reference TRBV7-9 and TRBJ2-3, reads DTGVSQNPRHKITKRGQNVTFRCDPISEHNRLYWYRQTLGQGPEFLTYFQNEAQLEKSRLLSDRFSAERPKGSFSTLEIQRTEQGDSAMYLCASSALRHRADTQYFGPGTRLTVL.

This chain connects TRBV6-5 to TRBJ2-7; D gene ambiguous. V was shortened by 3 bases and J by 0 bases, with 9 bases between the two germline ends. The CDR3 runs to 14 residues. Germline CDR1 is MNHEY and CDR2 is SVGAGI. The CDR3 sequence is CASSYVRSSYEQYF. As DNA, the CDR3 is TGTGCCAGCAGTTATGTCAGGAGCTCCTACGAGCAGTACTTC.

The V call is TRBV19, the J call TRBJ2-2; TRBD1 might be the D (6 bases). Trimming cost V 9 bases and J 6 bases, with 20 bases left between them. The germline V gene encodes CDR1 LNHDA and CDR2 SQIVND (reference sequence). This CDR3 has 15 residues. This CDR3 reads CASHKRQVGPGELFF. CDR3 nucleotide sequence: TGTGCCAGCCACAAAAGACAGGTTGGTCCCGGGGAGCTGTTTTTT.